The clone carrying this T cell receptor (beta chain) appeared many times. What it recognizes is unknown. The CDR3 runs to 13 residues. V shed 6 bases and J 9 bases; nucleotides not matched to a gene: 7. Whole blood was used without fractionation, so all unsorted peripheral T cells were included. A roughly 2.5 ml peripheral blood sample was taken for RNA. This specimen comes from a study of HIV-infected patients and healthy controls. Whole-study findings and limits: Healthy control repertoires had roughly threefold more distinct CDR3s than untreated HIV+ repertoires, and higher Shannon diversity. CDR3 sharing between individuals was lower in HIV-infected patients than in healthy controls. Compared with controls, mean Gini indices were significantly raised in HIV-infected repertoires, possibly indicating oligoclonality.

About 540 ng RNA was reverse transcribed with alpha and beta constant-region primers. Each of the alpha and beta chains got its own library through chain-specific third strand synthesis with indices. TCRdb re-derived calls from the 5' RACE reads in MiXCR, one entry per CDR3 protein. This table holds roughly 7,400 distinct CDR3 sequences, around 10% found once. The sequence was collected from an adult with HIV infection. The chain joins TRBV12-3 or TRBV12-4 to TRBJ2-1; 8 bases agree with TRBD1. The specimen comprised blood, sampled before antiretroviral therapy. CDR3 in amino acids: CASSPSGGLEQFF. As DNA, the CDR3 is TGTGCCAGCAGCCCATCAGGGGGCCTTGAGCAGTTCTTC.